A single sample is the source of the 30 T cell receptor beta chains below, sequenced in a study of T-cell reconstitution after alpha-beta-depleted transplantation in children. Molecular barcoding with unique molecular identifiers was used for the TCRbeta library. Each CDR3 protein is one row after TCRdb ran MiXCR on the PCR reads. The sample holds about 980,000 distinct CDR3 sequences, roughly 29% seen once. The sample was PBMCs, mostly from graft donor cells, taken 360 days after TCRalphabeta/CD19-depleted stem cell transplant. Every receptor here comes from a boy under two years old who had a stem cell transplant for SCID, so the T cells may come from the graft donor.

The chain is built from TRBV24-1 and TRBJ2-3; possibly TRBD1 for D (6 bases). V lost 2 bases to trimming and J lost 2 bases, with 13 bases between them. From germline, CDR1 is KGHDR and CDR2 SFDVKD. The CDR3 consists of 16 residues. The CDR3 protein is CATSDYEQGYTDTQYF. The CDR3 nucleotides read TGTGCCACCAGTGATTACGAACAGGGATACACAGATACGCAGTATTTT.

The sample holds a few counts of this clonotype. J is TRBJ2-7 and V is TRBV4-1; maybe TRBD1 (5 bases). Germline lookup yields CDR1 MGHRA and CDR2 YSYEKL. Trimming left V 1 base short and J 3 bases short, with 13 bases between. CDR3 length: 15 residues. The CDR3 coding sequence is TGCGCCAGCAGCCAAGTGAGTCAGGGCAGCTACGAGCAGTACTTC. It specifies CASSQVSQGSYEQYF.

This clonotype was seen only a few times. J is TRBJ2-3 and V is TRBV9; TRBD2 agrees at 8 bases. The CDR3 is 17 amino acids. After removal of 0 bases from V and 4 bases from J, the junction contained 10 bases not matched to a gene. The germline V gene has CDR1 SGDLS and CDR2 YYNGEE. The CDR3 spells CASSVAGLAGLPDTQYF. The CDR3 nucleotides read TGTGCCAGCAGCGTAGCTGGGCTAGCGGGTCTTCCAGATACGCAGTATTTT.

This clonotype appeared a few times. The junction shows a germline mismatch at one end, possibly a read error. V gene TRBV5-1 combines with J gene TRBJ2-1; D gene unclear. This CDR3 is built from 14 residues. Germline V CDR1 and CDR2: SGHRS, YFSETQ. The CDR3 nucleotides are TGCGCCAGCAGTTTGGCGCCGTCCTACAATGAGCAGTTCTTC. This encodes CASSLAPSYNEQFF.

The chain recombines TRBV12-3 or TRBV12-4 with TRBJ2-1; TRBD2 matches 10 bases. The length of the CDR3 is 17 residues. V shed 3 bases and J 3 bases; nucleotides not matched to a gene: 8. The CDR3 spells CASSLAELAGFYNEQFF. CDR3 nucleotide sequence: TGTGCCAGCAGTTTGGCCGAACTAGCGGGGTTCTACAATGAGCAGTTCTTC.

Only a few counts were recorded for this clonotype. The chain joins TRBV28 to TRBJ2-3, with D tentatively TRBD2 (6 bases). This CDR3 comprises 15 residues. Germline V gene sequence: CDR1 MDHEN, CDR2 SYDVKM. V was shortened by 3 bases and J by 2 bases, with 12 bases between the two germline ends. CDR3 region: CASSFSGDHTDTQYF. The CDR3 DNA follows: TGTGCCAGCAGTTTTTCGGGGGACCACACAGATACGCAGTATTTT.

The chain links TRBV7-9 to TRBJ1-4; D unclear. This CDR3 comprises 13 residues. The germline V and J ends were trimmed by 4 bases and 5 bases, with 8 bases remaining between them. The V gene's germline CDR1 is SEHNR and CDR2 FQNEAQ (reference sequence). The CDR3 bases are TGTGCCAGCAGCTATACTGGGAATGAAAAACTGTTTTTT. Protein product: CASSYTGNEKLFF.

The rearrangement joins TRBV20-1 to TRBJ2-1, with TRBD1 as a possible D gene (7 bases). Germline V lookup: CDR1 DFQATT, CDR2 SNEGSKA (reference sequence). V was clipped by 0 bases and J by 0 bases, with 12 bases between them. CDR3 length equals 16 residues. The CDR3 here is CSARDPGGSSYNEQFF. Written as DNA, the CDR3 is TGCAGTGCTAGAGATCCAGGGGGGAGCTCCTACAATGAGCAGTTCTTC.

A few counts support this clonotype. The V and J genes are TRBV7-9 and TRBJ2-7; TRBD1 might be the D (6 bases). Germline loops: CDR1 SEHNR, CDR2 FQNEAQ (reference sequence). This CDR3 is built from 15 residues. V was pared by 1 base and J by 5 bases, with 15 bases between. The DNA for the CDR3 is TGTGCCAGCAGCTTAGAAGTTTACAGGGTCCACGAGCAGTACTTC. Its translation is CASSLEVYRVHEQYF.

This rearrangement joins TRBV12-3 or TRBV12-4 to TRBJ2-2; no definite D call. The CDR3 sequence is 14 residues long. V was cut by 5 bases and J by 7 bases, with 14 bases left in between. The CDR3 sequence: CASSPIYQVGELFF. CDR3 bases: TGTGCCAGCAGTCCCATCTACCAGGTCGGGGAGCTGTTTTTT.

This clonotype was counted only a few times. The rearrangement links TRBV29-1 to TRBJ2-7; maybe TRBD1 (5 bases). Trimming stripped 7 bases from V and 4 bases from J, with 11 bases between. Looked up from germline, CDR1 is SQVTM and CDR2 is ANQGSEA. This CDR3 has 11 amino acids. CDR3 region: CSAQRQYEQYF. Here the CDR3 DNA reads TGCAGCGCTCAGCGACAGTACGAGCAGTACTTC.

The rearrangement uses TRBV30 and TRBJ2-5; no clear D. The germline V and J ends were trimmed by 5 bases and 4 bases, with 11 bases remaining between them. Germline lookup yields CDR1 GTSNPN and CDR2 SVGIG (reference sequence). The CDR3 is made up of 12 amino acids. For the CDR3, the DNA is TGTGCCTGGGGAACGATTAGAGAGACCCAGTACTTC. It encodes CAWGTIRETQYF.

Ten or more counts support this clonotype. The genes are TRBV20-1 and TRBJ1-3; a weak D match, TRBD1 (6 bases). Germline V gene sequence: CDR1 DFQATT, CDR2 SNEGSKA (reference sequence). Trimming took off 6 bases at V and 6 bases at J, with 18 bases between the two ends. The CDR3 extends over 14 amino acids. The CDR3 DNA sequence: TGCAGTGCCGGACGCGACCCAGGGGAAAACACCATATATTTT. Encoded protein: CSAGRDPGENTIYF.

This clonotype was counted a few times. V usage is TRBV3-1 and J usage is TRBJ2-7; 7 bases are a match to TRBD1. V shed 0 bases, J shed 7 bases, and the junction held 9 bases outside the gene matches. Germline V gives CDR1 LGHDT, CDR2 YNNKEL (reference sequence). The CDR3 has 15 amino acids. The CDR3 spells CASSQEGRGSKEQYF. CDR3 bases: TGTGCCAGCAGCCAAGAGGGCAGGGGGTCGAAAGAGCAGTACTTC.

The chain has TRBV28 and TRBJ2-1; 14 positions agree with TRBD2. The CDR3 has 15 amino acids. The ends lost 6 bases at V and 10 bases at J; junction bases unmatched: 8. The V gene's germline CDR1 is MDHEN and CDR2 SYDVKM. The CDR3 DNA reads as TGTGCCAGCAGGCCTGGACTAGCGGGGGGCGGGGAGCAGTTCTTC. Protein product: CASRPGLAGGGEQFF.

V gene TRBV29-1 combines with J gene TRBJ1-5, with D perhaps matching TRBD1 (6 bases). CDR1 SQVTM and CDR2 ANQGSEA come from the germline V gene. V lost 7 bases, J lost 2 bases, and 15 bases lay in between. The CDR3 sequence is 14 residues long. The CDR3 sequence: CSAKGGGGNQPQHF. CDR3 nucleotides: TGCAGCGCCAAGGGGGGCGGCGGCAATCAGCCCCAGCATTTT.

This clonotype appeared a few times. V and J are TRBV7-2 and TRBJ2-7; 8 positions agree with TRBD1. The CDR3 contains 19 residues. V dropped 3 bases and J dropped 7; count of bases not matched to a gene: 23. CDR1 SGHTA and CDR2 FQGNSA come from the germline V gene. The CDR3 reads CASSFKGLRPGQEAGEQYF. The CDR3, as DNA: TGTGCCAGCAGCTTCAAGGGTCTTAGACCGGGACAGGAGGCGGGAGAGCAGTACTTC. The complete variable domain, with remaining parts taken from reference TRBV7-2 and TRBJ2-7, reads GAGVSQSPSNKVTEKGKDVELRCDPISGHTALYWYRQSLGQGLEFLIYFQGNSAPDKSGLPSDRFSAERTGGSVSTLTIQRTQQEDSAVYLCASSFKGLRPGQEAGEQYFGPGTRLTVT.

This clonotype has only a few counts. This chain uses TRBV12-3 or TRBV12-4 with TRBJ1-1; D is unresolved. The CDR3 spans 11 residues. Trimming took 3 bases from V and 7 from J, leaving 6 bases between them. The CDR3 spells CASSFSYEAFF. The CDR3 DNA follows: TGTGCCAGCAGTTTTTCCTATGAAGCTTTCTTT.

The table lists this clonotype with many counts. The J gene is TRBJ1-1, the V gene TRBV3-1, with TRBD1 identical over 7 bases. The V gene end was trimmed by 1 base and the J gene end by 1 base; junction bases not matched to a gene: 3. Germline CDR1 LGHDT, CDR2 YNNKEL (reference sequence). The CDR3 has 15 amino acids. The CDR3: CASSQAGTANTEAFF. The CDR3 DNA follows: TGTGCCAGCAGCCAAGCGGGGACAGCGAACACTGAAGCTTTCTTT.

Remarks on this clonotype: At one boundary the junction diverges from the germline segment, which might be a read error. The chain combines TRBV7-2 with TRBJ2-7; weak D call: TRBD2 (7 bases). CDR3 length: 15 amino acids. The germline CDR1 and CDR2 sequences are SGHTA and FQGNSA. The CDR3 spells CASSLVGGLSSEQYF. The CDR3 coding sequence is TGTGCCAGCAGCTTAGTGGGGGGGCTGTCCTCCGAGCAGTACTTC.

The chain combines TRBV4-3 with TRBJ1-6; TRBD1 matches 7 bases. Germline values: CDR1 LGHNA, CDR2 YSLEER. Trimming removed 4 bases from V and 0 bases from J; junction bases left unmatched: 9. The CDR3 length is 18 residues. CDR3 loop: CASSRAPTGSSYNSPLHF. CDR3 nucleotides: TGCGCCAGCAGCCGGGCCCCGACAGGGAGCTCCTATAATTCACCCCTCCACTTT.

This clonotype has more than one count but fewer than ten. V gene TRBV6-5 combines with J gene TRBJ2-7, with 7 bases that match TRBD2. V was clipped by 8 bases and J by 7 bases; unmatched bases: 8. Germline loops: CDR1 MNHEY, CDR2 SVGAGI. CDR3 length: 12 residues. The CDR3 reads CASFAGEGEQYF. The CDR3 bases are TGTGCCAGCTTCGCGGGGGAAGGAGAGCAGTACTTC.

This clonotype was counted only a few times. The chain has TRBV12-3 or TRBV12-4 and TRBJ2-7; D remains unclear. The CDR3 has 12 amino acids. Trimming took 2 bases from V and 4 from J, leaving 6 bases between them. CDR3 bases: TGTGCCAGCAGTTTACAGATGTACGAGCAGTACTTC. Translated, it gives CASSLQMYEQYF.

This clonotype was observed a single time. This rearrangement joins TRBV5-5 to TRBJ2-3, with D perhaps TRBD1 or TRBD2 (6 bases each). The CDR3 length is 17 residues. Between the trimmed V and J ends, which lost 3 bases and 0 bases, there was a span of 17 bases. Germline lookup yields CDR1 SGHKS and CDR2 YYEKEE (reference sequence). The CDR3 loop reads CASSWEDSVLSTDTQYF. In DNA form, the CDR3 reads TGTGCCAGCAGCTGGGAGGACAGCGTTTTAAGCACAGATACGCAGTATTTT.

This clonotype was detected many times. The gene calls are TRBV3-1 and TRBJ2-7, with D possibly being TRBD2 (6 bases). Trimming left V 0 bases short and J 1 base short, with 10 bases between. CDR3 length: 15 amino acids. Germline V gives CDR1 LGHDT, CDR2 YNNKEL (reference sequence). The CDR3 loop reads CASSQELAVSYEQYF. The CDR3 coding sequence is TGTGCCAGCAGCCAAGAATTAGCGGTATCCTACGAGCAGTACTTC.

The chain carries TRBV4-1 and TRBJ2-7; D may be TRBD1 (6 bases). The germline V gene encodes CDR1 MGHRA and CDR2 YSYEKL. CDR3 length equals 14 residues. With 2 bases removed from V and 3 bases from J, the gap between germline ends came to 11 bases. DNA for the CDR3: TGCGCCAGCAGCCAAAGAGGACAGATCTACGAGCAGTACTTC. Amino acids: CASSQRGQIYEQYF.

This clonotype occurred a few times. The chain carries TRBV6-1 and TRBJ2-1, with TRBD1 as a possible D gene (6 bases). V was pared by 4 bases and J by 7 bases, with 14 bases between. The germline V gene encodes CDR1 MNHNS and CDR2 SASEGT. The CDR3 spans 14 residues. This chain's CDR3 is CASSGISGANEQFF. The CDR3 region has the DNA TGTGCCAGCAGTGGTATTTCAGGGGCTAATGAGCAGTTCTTC.

V and J are TRBV9 and TRBJ2-2, with a weak D call TRBD1 (6 bases). The CDR3 has 16 residues. Trimming stripped 0 bases from V and 6 bases from J, with 15 bases between. Per the germline V gene, CDR1 is SGDLS and CDR2 is YYNGEE. Here the CDR3 DNA reads TGTGCCAGCAGCGTAGGCTCCGTGGGGGCCTCCGGGGAGCTGTTTTTT. Translating gives CASSVGSVGASGELFF.

V is TRBV7-8 and J is TRBJ2-7; D not resolved. The CDR3 contains 14 residues. V gave up 1 base and J gave up 1 base, with 8 bases separating them. Germline assignment: CDR1 SGHVS and CDR2 FQNEAQ. The CDR3 is CASSLEGWSYEQYF. The CDR3 region has the DNA TGTGCCAGCAGCTTAGAAGGGTGGTCCTACGAGCAGTACTTC.

The rearrangement links TRBV12-3 or TRBV12-4 to TRBJ2-1, with D tentatively TRBD1 or TRBD2 (5 bases each). The CDR3 is made up of 12 amino acids. Trimming left V 1 base short and J 15 bases short, with 13 bases between. CDR3 bases: TGTGCCAGCAGTTTAGAAAGGTCAGGGAGGTTCTTC. This encodes CASSLERSGRFF.